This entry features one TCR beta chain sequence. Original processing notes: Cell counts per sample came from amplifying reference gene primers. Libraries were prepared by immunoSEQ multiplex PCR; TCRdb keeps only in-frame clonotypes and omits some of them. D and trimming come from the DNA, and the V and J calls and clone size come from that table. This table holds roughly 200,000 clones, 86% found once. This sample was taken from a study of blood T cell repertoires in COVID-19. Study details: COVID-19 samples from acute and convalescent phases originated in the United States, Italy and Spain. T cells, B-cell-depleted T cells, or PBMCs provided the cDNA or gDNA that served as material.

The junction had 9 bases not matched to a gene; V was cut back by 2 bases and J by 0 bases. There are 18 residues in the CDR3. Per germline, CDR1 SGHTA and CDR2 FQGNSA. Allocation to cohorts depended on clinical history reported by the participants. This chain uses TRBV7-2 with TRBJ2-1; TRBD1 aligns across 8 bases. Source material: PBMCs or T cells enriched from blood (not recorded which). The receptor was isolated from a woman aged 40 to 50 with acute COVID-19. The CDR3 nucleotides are TGTGCCAGCAGCTTAAAAAAAGGACAGGGAGGCTCCTACAATGAGCAGTTCTTC. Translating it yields CASSLKKGQGGSYNEQFF.